The 9 T cell receptor beta chains below all came from one sample that was sequenced in a study of cytomegalovirus exposure and HLA in healthy donors. The PCR contained 60 Vbeta and 13 Jbeta primers. The data were produced by immunoSEQ multiplex PCR, yet TCRdb's version contains in-frame clones alone and is incomplete. Its table records under 200,000 clones. Sequencing was performed on PBMCs. The receptors derive from a man between 25 and 39 years old in good health and CMV-seronegative.

This chain uses TRBV7-2 with TRBJ1-6; no reliable D call. The length of the CDR3 is 16 residues. Germline CDR1 and CDR2: SGHTA and FQGNSA. V was shortened by 1 base and J by 6 bases, with 13 bases between the two germline ends. CDR3 residues: CASSLVGAAGNSPLHF. The CDR3 nucleotides are TGTGCCAGCAGCTTAGTTGGAGCAGCCGGTAATTCACCCCTCCACTTT.

V gene TRBV19 combines with J gene TRBJ1-4, with D possibly matching TRBD1 (5 bases). The CDR3 contains 18 residues. V lost 4 bases to trimming and J lost 1 base, with 19 bases between them. The germline gives CDR1 LNHDA, CDR2 SQIVND (reference sequence). The CDR3 nucleotides are TGTGCCAGTAGTAGGGGGGAACTGTTAGGGCAAACTAATGAAAAACTGTTTTTT. Amino acid sequence: CASSRGELLGQTNEKLFF.

This chain uses TRBV5-5 with TRBJ2-7; TRBD2 matches at 11 bases. The length of the CDR3 is 15 residues. CDR1 SGHKS and CDR2 YYEKEE come from the germline V gene (reference sequence). Germline trimming cut 4 bases from V and 1 base from J; bases unmatched to any gene: 4. The CDR3 reads CASSQGLAESYEQYF. DNA of the CDR3: TGTGCCAGCAGCCAGGGACTAGCGGAGTCCTACGAGCAGTACTTC.

V gene TRBV5-1 combines with J gene TRBJ2-3; 9 bases are a match to TRBD1. CDR1 and CDR2 (germline): SGHRS, YFSETQ. The CDR3 is 15 amino acids. The J segment lost 2 bases and the V segment lost 2 bases, leaving 3 bases of the junction unmatched. CDR3 protein: CASSLQGAFTDTQYF. CDR3 nucleotide sequence: TGCGCCAGCAGCTTACAGGGGGCTTTCACAGATACGCAGTATTTT.

This chain joins TRBV4-1 and TRBJ1-3; 7 positions match TRBD1. Trimming at V came to 3 bases and at J to 4 bases, leaving 15 bases not matched to a gene. This CDR3 spans 18 amino acids. Germline assignment: CDR1 MGHRA and CDR2 YSYEKL. The CDR3 loop reads CASSHSPGGKGSGNTIYF. The CDR3 DNA sequence: TGCGCCAGCAGCCACTCTCCAGGGGGGAAGGGGAGCGGAAACACCATATATTTT.

V is TRBV6-1 and J is TRBJ1-5; D not resolved. The CDR3 contains 16 residues. The germline V gene encodes CDR1 MNHNS and CDR2 SASEGT. V was cut by 3 bases and J by 5 bases, with 17 bases left in between. The CDR3, as DNA: TGTGCCAGCAGTGAGGGAGAGGGAACAGCGCATCAGCCCCAGCATTTT. This gives the protein CASSEGEGTAHQPQHF.

The gene calls are TRBV2 and TRBJ1-1; TRBD1 aligns across 7 bases. Trimming took 6 bases from V and 0 from J; bases not matched to a gene: 4. Germline CDR1 is SNHLY and CDR2 is FYNNEI. The CDR3 covers 14 residues. As DNA, the CDR3 is TGTGCCAGCAGGGACAGGCTGATGAACACTGAAGCTTTCTTT. Protein: CASRDRLMNTEAFF.

The chain is built from TRBV11-3 and TRBJ1-6, with TRBD1 matching over 7 bases. This CDR3 spans 13 amino acids. Germline V CDR1 and CDR2: SGHNT, YENEEA. Trimming at V came to 5 bases and at J to 11 bases, leaving 6 bases not matched to a gene. The CDR3 DNA is TGTGCCAGCAGCCCGGCACAGGGGACACCCCTCCACTTT. This gives the protein CASSPAQGTPLHF.

The chain recombines TRBV5-1 with TRBJ2-1, with D tentatively TRBD1 (6 bases). The germline V gene encodes CDR1 SGHRS and CDR2 YFSETQ. This CDR3 region has 15 residues. V lost 4 bases, J lost 4 bases, and 15 bases lay in between. CDR3 loop: CASSPRTGPYNEQFF. In DNA, the CDR3 is TGCGCCAGCAGCCCCCGTACAGGGCCGTACAATGAGCAGTTCTTC.